This entry describes one TCR beta chain. Its antigen is unknown. No conserved phenylalanine or tryptophan is present at the end of the CDR3, so a read error is the likely explanation. TCRdb re-called the 5' RACE reads with MiXCR, one entry per CDR3 protein. Seen here are around 21,000 distinct CDR3 sequences, about 30% observed once, and the top ten hold 2% to 2.5%. Overall study findings and caveats: Tumor-infiltrating Treg TCR alpha and beta sequences overlapped most with tumor naive CD4+ T cells, then blood naive.

The CDR3 totals 15 residues. Trimming shortened V by 11 bases and J by 8 bases, and 25 bases separated the two germline ends. CDR1 is MNHNS, CDR2 SASEGT, per germline. Material: tumor-infiltrating naive CD4+ T cells sorted from the breast tumor. As to subset: naive CD4+ T cells, CD4+CD45RA+CD25-. This rearrangement joins TRBV6-1 to TRBJ2-1; D possibly matches TRBD1 or TRBD2 (5 bases each). The TCR originated in a female donor with breast cancer. CDR3 in amino acids: CAVRAWDPVLHEQFS. CDR3 in DNA: TGTGCCGTCCGCGCGTGGGACCCAGTGTTGCATGAGCAGTTCTCC.